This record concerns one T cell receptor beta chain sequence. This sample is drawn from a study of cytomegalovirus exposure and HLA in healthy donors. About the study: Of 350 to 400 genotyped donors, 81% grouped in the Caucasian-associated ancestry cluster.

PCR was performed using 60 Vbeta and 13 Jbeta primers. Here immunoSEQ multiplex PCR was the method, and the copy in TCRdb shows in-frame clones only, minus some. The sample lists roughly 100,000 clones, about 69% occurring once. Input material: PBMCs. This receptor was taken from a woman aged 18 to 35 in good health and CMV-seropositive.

CDR3 DNA: TGTGCCAGCAGCTATACAGGAGCAGAAGCTTTCTTT. This gives the protein CASSYTGAEAFF. The rearrangement uses TRBV11-2 and TRBJ1-1; D possibly corresponds to TRBD1 (5 bases). V lost 4 bases and J 8 bases, leaving 11 bases between the germline ends. The CDR3 consists of 12 residues. The germline V gene has CDR1 SGHAT and CDR2 FQNNGV.